In its sample, the clone carrying this T cell receptor (beta chain) was seen many times. The antigen remains undetermined. Individual cDNA molecules were tagged with unique molecular identifiers. TCRdb analysed the 5' RACE reads with MiXCR anew, one entry per CDR3 protein. Among some 30,000 distinct CDR3 sequences, 3% to 5% were seen once, and the ten largest hold roughly 8%. The entry originates in a study of early T cells in non-severe SARS-CoV-2 infection. At the level of the study: Sequencing input comprised bulk RNA from unsorted whole blood; chain pairing was not available. Findings and caveats of the study: A preference for anti-spike CD8 responses marked VDJdb matching, which missed private and CD4 specificities.

The CDR3 totals 15 residues. CDR1 is LGHDT and CDR2 is YNNKEL in the germline V gene (reference sequence). With V trimmed by 0 bases and J by 3 bases, 5 bases remained unmatched. Sequencing was done on a sample of whole blood. The TCR comes from an adult who was a healthcare worker with PCR-confirmed SARS-CoV-2 infection or an uninfected control (not recorded which). The chain carries TRBV3-1 and TRBJ2-7, with TRBD2 identical over 7 bases. The CDR3 sequence is CASSQEAGRGYEQYF. In DNA form, the CDR3 reads TGTGCCAGCAGCCAAGAAGCGGGACGAGGCTACGAGCAGTACTTC.